This is a list of T cell receptor beta chains from one sample in a study of cytomegalovirus exposure and HLA in healthy donors. TCRdb's table, derived via immunoSEQ multiplex PCR, lists solely in-frame clones and lacks some. The sample holds fewer than 250,000 clones, about 74% seen once. The sequenced sample was PBMCs. All receptors come from a woman in her twenties or thirties in good health and CMV-seronegative. Both conserved end residues are part of each CDR3. Fields, in order: clone size, V gene, D gene, J gene, CDR3 DNA, CDR3 protein. D genes are given only for firm matches. Part of the rows lack a size; the others show once, few, many or a class for expanded clones.

size: -; V: TRBV5-1; D: -; J: TRBJ1-1; DNA: TGCGCCAGCAGCTTCTGGTACGGACAAAACCCCTCTATGAACACTGAAGCTTTCTTT; CDR3: CASSFWYGQNPSMNTEAFF
size: -; V: TRBV19; D: TRBD1; J: TRBJ2-7; DNA: TGTGCCAGTAGTGGACAGGGTAGCGGATACGAGCAGTACTTC; CDR3: CASSGQGSGYEQYF
size: -; V: TRBV6-6; D: -; J: TRBJ2-7; DNA: TGTGCCAGCGGCCCGTCCCCCTACGAGCAGTACTTC; CDR3: CASGPSPYEQYF
size: -; V: TRBV7-9; D: -; J: TRBJ1-1; DNA: TGTGCCAGCAGCTTAGGGGCAGGGATGGACACTGAAGCTTTCTTT; CDR3: CASSLGAGMDTEAFF
size: -; V: TRBV27; D: -; J: TRBJ1-1; DNA: TGTGCCAGCAGTTTATCAAGCGGATATCCAGCTTTCTTT; CDR3: CASSLSSGYPAFF
size: -; V: TRBV7-8; D: -; J: TRBJ1-1; DNA: TGTGCCAGCAGCAGAGACAGGACGAACACTGAAGCTTTCTTT; CDR3: CASSRDRTNTEAFF
size: -; V: TRBV2; D: TRBD2; J: TRBJ2-2; DNA: TGTGCCAGCAGTCGAATAGCGGGGGCGACCGGGGAGCTGTTTTTT; CDR3: CASSRIAGATGELFF
size: -; V: TRBV7-9; D: TRBD1; J: TRBJ2-7; DNA: TGTTCCAGCAGCTTAGCAGGGACAGGGGGCGTCCCCGAGCAGTACTTC; CDR3: CSSSLAGTGGVPEQYF
size: -; V: TRBV7-6; D: TRBD1; J: TRBJ2-5; DNA: TGTGCCAGCAGCCTGGGACAGATACAAGAGACCCAGTACTTC; CDR3: CASSLGQIQETQYF
size: -; V: TRBV11-2; D: TRBD1; J: TRBJ1-2; DNA: TGTGCCAGCAGCTCGGGACAGGGTTCGGGGTTTAACTATGGCTACACCTTC; CDR3: CASSSGQGSGFNYGYTF
size: -; V: TRBV4-1; D: -; J: TRBJ1-1; DNA: TGCGCCAGCAGCCAAGATTGGTCAGGGATCACTGAAGCTTTCTTT; CDR3: CASSQDWSGITEAFF
size: -; V: TRBV5-1; D: -; J: TRBJ2-3; DNA: TGCGCCAGCAGCCCCTGGGGGCAGGCCACAGATACGCAGTATTTT; CDR3: CASSPWGQATDTQYF
size: -; V: TRBV29-1; D: -; J: TRBJ1-1; DNA: TGCAGGGGGGGGTGGGCTGGAGGTGAAGCTTTCTTT; CDR3: CRGGWAGGEAFF
size: -; V: TRBV6-5; D: -; J: TRBJ1-2; DNA: TGTGCCAGCAGTTACTCGAACAGCTATGGCTACACCTTC; CDR3: CASSYSNSYGYTF
size: few; V: TRBV7-9; D: -; J: TRBJ1-2; DNA: TGTGCCAGCAGCCGAGAAAACTATGGCTACACCTTC; CDR3: CASSRENYGYTF
size: once; V: TRBV6-5; D: -; J: TRBJ1-2; DNA: TGTGCCAGCAGTTTGACCAATAAGGACAGCTATGGCTACACCTTC; CDR3: CASSLTNKDSYGYTF
size: -; V: TRBV19; D: -; J: TRBJ1-2; DNA: TGTGCCAGTAGTCCAGGGCTTGGCTACACCTTC; CDR3: CASSPGLGYTF
size: -; V: TRBV2; D: -; J: TRBJ2-7; DNA: TGTGCCAGCAGTGTAGAGGGCTACGAGCAGTACTTC; CDR3: CASSVEGYEQYF
size: few; V: TRBV6-6; D: TRBD1; J: TRBJ2-5; DNA: TGTGCCAGCAGTTCGAGACAGGGGGCGGAGACCCAGTACTTC; CDR3: CASSSRQGAETQYF
size: -; V: TRBV25-1; D: TRBD2; J: TRBJ2-7; DNA: TGTGCCAGCAGGGTAGCGGGGACCTACGAGCAGTACTTC; CDR3: CASRVAGTYEQYF
size: -; V: TRBV10-3; D: -; J: TRBJ1-1; DNA: TGTGCCATCAGTGAGTTCGGCCGAGGGAACACTGAAGCTTTCTTT; CDR3: CAISEFGRGNTEAFF
size: -; V: TRBV5-1; D: TRBD1; J: TRBJ1-2; DNA: TGCGCCAGCAGCTTGGGTGGAGGGGGCAACTATGGCTACACCTTC; CDR3: CASSLGGGGNYGYTF
size: -; V: TRBV7-6; D: -; J: TRBJ2-2; DNA: TGTGCCAGCAGCCGGACTACCACGAACACCGGGGAGCTGTTTTTT; CDR3: CASSRTTTNTGELFF
size: once; V: TRBV6-1; D: -; J: TRBJ2-7; DNA: TGTGCCAGCAGTGAAGCGCCAGGGCGGACCTACGAGCAGTACTTC; CDR3: CASSEAPGRTYEQYF
size: -; V: TRBV6-5; D: TRBD1; J: TRBJ1-3; DNA: TGTGCCAGCAGCCCGGACAGGGAATCTGGAAACACCATATATTTT; CDR3: CASSPDRESGNTIYF
size: -; V: TRBV6-1; D: TRBD1; J: TRBJ2-7; DNA: TGTGCCAGCAGGATTGGACAGGGGGGGTCCTACGAGCAGTACTTC; CDR3: CASRIGQGGSYEQYF
size: few; V: TRBV5-1; D: TRBD2; J: TRBJ2-2; DNA: TGCGCCAGCAGCCCAACTAGCGGGAACACCGGGGAGCTGTTTTTT; CDR3: CASSPTSGNTGELFF
size: -; V: TRBV5-6; D: TRBD2; J: TRBJ2-1; DNA: TGTGCCAGCAGCGCCGATTTAGCGGGAGTGGGAGGTGAGCAGTTCTTC; CDR3: CASSADLAGVGGEQFF
size: -; V: TRBV19; D: TRBD2; J: TRBJ2-1; DNA: TGTGCCAGTAGTATTCCGGGACTAGCGTTCAATGAGCAGTTCTTC; CDR3: CASSIPGLAFNEQFF
size: once; V: TRBV6-5; D: -; J: TRBJ1-2; DNA: TGTGCCAGCAGTCCTCGTCGAGGGTATGGCTACACCTTC; CDR3: CASSPRRGYGYTF
size: -; V: TRBV12-5; D: TRBD1; J: TRBJ2-5; DNA: TGTGCTAGTGGACGAGCCGGGACAGTGGGTTTAGAGACCCAGTACTTC; CDR3: CASGRAGTVGLETQYF
size: -; V: TRBV4-1; D: -; J: TRBJ2-3; DNA: TGCGCCAGCAGCCAATCACTAGAACTAGATACGCAGTATTTT; CDR3: CASSQSLELDTQYF
size: -; V: TRBV2; D: -; J: TRBJ1-5; DNA: TGTGCCAGCAGCTCCCCGGGAGCCCCCCTCGGCTCTCGTAATCAGCCCCAGCATTTT; CDR3: CASSSPGAPLGSRNQPQHF
size: -; V: TRBV19; D: -; J: TRBJ1-5; DNA: TGTGCCAGTAGTATAATGGCAGGGCGAAATCAGCCCCAGCATTTT; CDR3: CASSIMAGRNQPQHF
size: -; V: TRBV5-1; D: -; J: TRBJ1-1; DNA: TGCGCCAGCAGCCCCGCGGCGGGAAGACTCAACACTGAAGCTTTCTTT; CDR3: CASSPAAGRLNTEAFF
size: -; V: TRBV6-1; D: TRBD1; J: TRBJ1-5; DNA: TGTGCCAGCAGTAAAGGACAGGACCCTTATCAGCCCCAGCATTTT; CDR3: CASSKGQDPYQPQHF
size: -; V: TRBV7-9; D: -; J: TRBJ2-2; DNA: TGTGCCAGCAGCTTAGGAGGGCTTGCCGGGGAGCTGTTTTTT; CDR3: CASSLGGLAGELFF